The 8 T cell receptor gamma chains presented below share a single source sample, sequenced in a study of Vδ1+ human thymocytes. Antigens of these TCRs are unknown. Sequences come from RNA converted to cDNA by reverse transcription. Pooled V-gene forward primers with one constant-region reverse primer generated the CDR3 amplicons by multiplex PCR. TCRdb ran CATT on the multiplex PCR reads. This table has 6,500 to 10,000 gamma-chain clones, 56% appearing once. The study's findings and limits: Thymic TRG and TRD repertoires appeared highly polyclonal.

The material sequenced was Vdelta1+ gamma-delta thymocytes from the thymus. Subset indicated: FACS-sorted CD3+ TCRalphabeta- TCRVdelta1+ TCRVdelta2- thymocytes. The source is a girl under three years old who had congenital heart surgery.

Note on this clone: Other DNA variants within this sample encode the same CDR3. The chain couples TRGV4 to TRGJ1 or TRGJ2. TCRdb is silent on the J gene; assignment here came from matching the DNA to germline. The junction had 5 bases not matched to a gene; V was cut back by 0 bases and J by 6 bases. This CDR3 is built from 13 residues. Germline V gives CDR1 EGSTGY, CDR2 YDSYTSSV. CDR3 nucleotides: TGTGCCACCTGGGATGGGCTATTTTATAAGAAACTCTTT. Translating it yields CATWDGLFYKKLF.

For this clone: At the DNA level, this CDR3 is encoded by other sequences in the same sample as well. This chain joins TRGV4 and TRGJ1 or TRGJ2. There are 12 residues in the CDR3. Trimming at V came to 0 bases and at J to 7 bases, leaving 3 bases not matched to a gene. The germline V gene encodes CDR1 EGSTGY and CDR2 YDSYTSSV. The CDR3 DNA sequence: TGTGCCACCTGGGATGGGCCCTATAAGAAACTCTTT. As protein: CATWDGPYKKLF.

With respect to this clone: An end of the junction does not agree with germline; a read error may underlie this. The rearrangement links TRGV3 to TRGJP. TCRdb gives no J gene; it was assigned here by matching the DNA to germline. The germline CDR1 and CDR2 sequences are VTNTFY and YDVSTARD (reference sequence). This CDR3 has 17 amino acids. The CDR3 DNA follows: TGTGCCGCCTGGGACTCTATAGGAGAGTTGGGCAAAAAAATCAAGGTATTT. Protein: CAAWDSIGELGKKIKVF.

This clone was detected only a few times. The chain combines TRGV2 with TRGJ1 or TRGJ2. This CDR3 has 11 residues. Germline-derived CDR1 and CDR2 are EGSNGY and YDSYNSKV. V lost 2 bases, J lost 9 bases, and 4 bases stayed unmatched. The CDR3 region is CATWDDTKKLF. The DNA of the CDR3 is TGTGCCACCTGGGACGACACTAAGAAACTCTTT.

The sample holds one count of this clone. The chain couples TRGV4 to TRGJ1 or TRGJ2. The J gene was missing in TCRdb and was found by matching the end of the DNA to germline. V trimming: 0 bases; J trimming: 4 bases; junction bases outside the gene matches: 3. Per the germline V gene, CDR1 is EGSTGY and CDR2 is YDSYTSSV. The CDR3 is 13 residues long. The CDR3 DNA follows: TGTGCCACCTGGGATGGGTGGTATTATAAGAAACTCTTT. It specifies CATWDGWYYKKLF.

V and J are TRGV8 and TRGJ1 or TRGJ2. Because TCRdb records no J gene, it was assigned here through a match of the DNA to germline. The V segment lost 6 bases and the J segment 9 bases; nucleotides outside the gene matches: 17. There are 14 residues in the CDR3. CDR1 and CDR2 (germline): VENAVY, YDSYNSRV. The CDR3 nucleotides are TGTGCCACCTGGATCTCCCGACCCCAAACTAAGAAACTCTTT. Its protein is CATWISRPQTKKLF.

The rearrangement uses TRGV9 and TRGJ1 or TRGJ2. TCRdb leaves out the J gene; it was filled in here by matching the DNA to germline. CDR3 length equals 12 residues. Trimming took 1 base from V and 6 from J; bases not matched to a gene: 3. Germline assignment: CDR1 GITISATS and CDR2 ISYDGTV (reference sequence). In DNA form, the CDR3 reads TGTGCCTTGTGGGAGGTCACTTATAAGAAACTCTTT. It encodes CALWEVTYKKLF.

The V call is TRGV2, the J call TRGJ1 or TRGJ2. Matching the DNA to germline supplied the J gene, which TCRdb does not give. CDR1 and CDR2 (germline): EGSNGY, YDSYNSKV. V gave up 0 bases and J gave up 4 bases; unmatched junction bases: 3. The CDR3 length is 13 residues. The CDR3 DNA follows: TGTGCCACCTGGGACGGGGAGTATTATAAGAAACTCTTT. It is translated as CATWDGEYYKKLF.